The 5 T cell receptor beta chains given below trace back to one sample, sequenced in a study of T cells in tuberculosis. The protocol was immunoSEQ multiplex PCR, while the TCRdb copy is restricted to in-frame clones and leaves out a portion. The profile shows 30,000 to 35,000 clones, 95% to 96% of them singletons. Sequenced input: PBMCs. Receptors originate from a donor between 10 and 35 years old with latent tuberculosis or without tuberculosis infection.

V gene TRBV13 combines with J gene TRBJ2-7; tentative D call: TRBD1 (6 bases). V gave up 5 bases and J gave up 2 bases, with 16 bases separating them. This CDR3 is built from 15 residues. Germline-derived CDR1 and CDR2 are PRHDT and FYEKMQ (reference sequence). CDR3 protein: CASSLSGTRTYEQYF. CDR3 in DNA: TGTGCCAGCAGCCTAAGTGGGACAAGAACCTACGAGCAGTACTTC.

The chain is built from TRBV6-5 and TRBJ2-7; 11 nucleotides agree with TRBD2. The V segment lost 5 bases and the J segment 4 bases; nucleotides outside the gene matches: 7. The CDR3 consists of 15 residues. Germline V gene sequence: CDR1 MNHEY, CDR2 SVGAGI. The CDR3 reads CASSQPGTSGYEQYF. CDR3 bases: TGTGCCAGCAGTCAGCCCGGGACTAGCGGTTACGAGCAGTACTTC.

V is TRBV7-8 and J is TRBJ1-1, with D perhaps TRBD1 (5 bases). The CDR3 extends over 15 amino acids. Trimming left V 5 bases short and J 5 bases short, with 18 bases between. Germline V gives CDR1 SGHVS, CDR2 FQNEAQ. The chain's CDR3 is CASSHYRSAGTEAFF. The CDR3 DNA reads TGTGCCAGCAGCCATTACAGGTCGGCTGGTACTGAAGCTTTCTTT.

The chain has TRBV10-3 and TRBJ1-1, with 9 bases that match TRBD1. Per germline, CDR1 ENHRY and CDR2 SYGVKD. The trim removed 4 bases at V and 1 base at J, leaving 4 bases unmatched. The CDR3 consists of 15 residues. CDR3 DNA: TGTGCCATCAGTGCAAGGGGACAGGGGAACACTGAAGCTTTCTTT. This sequence encodes CAISARGQGNTEAFF.

This clone was detected only a few times. V gene TRBV25-1 combines with J gene TRBJ2-2; the match to TRBD2 covers 7 bases. CDR1 is MGHDK and CDR2 is SYGVNS in the germline V gene. Trimming took 4 bases from V and 3 from J; bases not matched to a gene: 2. CDR3 length: 14 amino acids. CDR3 bases: TGTGCCAGCAGTGTGGGGGGGGACACCGGGGAGCTGTTTTTT. Amino acid sequence: CASSVGGDTGELFF. Full variable domain (missing parts from reference TRBV25-1 and TRBJ2-2): EADIYQTPRYLVIGTGKKITLECSQTMGHDKMYWYQQDPGMELHLIHYSYGVNSTEKGDLSSESTVSRIRTEHFPLTLESARPSHTSQYLCASSVGGDTGELFFGEGSRLTVL.